What follows are 27 T cell receptor beta chains derived from one specimen sequenced in a study of response to subunit inactivated influenza vaccine. TCRdb passed the RT-PCR reads through MiXCR, listing each CDR3 protein once. The table lists just over 300,000 distinct CDR3 sequences, about 20% of them singletons. The sample here was PBMCs from blood, taken roughly 20 months after vaccination. These receptors were taken from a man aged 45 to 75 who received an inactivated influenza vaccine.

This clonotype was counted a few times. The chain recombines TRBV3-1 with TRBJ1-1; D remains unclear. The V gene's germline CDR1 is LGHDT and CDR2 YNNKEL (reference sequence). The CDR3 loop spans 13 amino acids. V lost 1 base to trimming and J lost 5 bases, with 8 bases between them. The CDR3 bases are TGTGCCAGCAGCCAAGTTGTTGCGACTGAAGCTTTCTTT. Translation gives CASSQVVATEAFF.

This clonotype was recorded many times. The chain joins TRBV12-3 or TRBV12-4 to TRBJ1-2; 7 nucleotides agree with TRBD1. Trimming cost V 1 base and J 4 bases; bases outside gene matches: 3. The CDR3 length is 14 residues. This chain's CDR3 is CASSLVRDSYGYTF. In nucleotides, the CDR3 is TGTGCCAGCAGTTTAGTCCGGGACAGCTATGGCTACACCTTC.

This clonotype was detected many times. This rearrangement joins TRBV29-1 to TRBJ1-1, with D uncertain. Per the germline V gene, CDR1 is SQVTM and CDR2 is ANQGSEA. The V end lost 4 bases, the J end lost 0 bases, and 6 bases lay between the germline ends. The CDR3 loop spans 12 amino acids. Here the CDR3 reads CSVGEMNTEAFF. The CDR3 coding sequence is TGCAGCGTTGGGGAAATGAACACTGAAGCTTTCTTT.

The chain carries TRBV10-3 and TRBJ1-2; the D is unclear. V was cut by 0 bases and J by 4 bases, with 9 bases left in between. The CDR3 is 14 amino acids. Germline values: CDR1 ENHRY, CDR2 SYGVKD. The CDR3 region is CAISESGRSYGYTF. As DNA, the CDR3 is TGTGCCATCAGTGAGTCGGGGAGAAGCTATGGCTACACCTTC.

This clonotype has only a few counts. The V and J genes are TRBV29-1 and TRBJ2-3, with 9 positions matching TRBD2. The CDR3 length is 17 residues. CDR1 is SQVTM, CDR2 ANQGSEA, per germline. The ends lost 0 bases at V and 2 bases at J; junction bases unmatched: 9. In DNA form, the CDR3 reads TGCAGCGTTGAAGATAGGTTGGCTAGCGGGAACACAGATACGCAGTATTTT. Translating gives CSVEDRLASGNTDTQYF.

The gene calls are TRBV5-4 and TRBJ2-7; D is unresolved. V lost 0 bases, J lost 3 bases, and 13 bases lay in between. The CDR3 length is 15 residues. Germline-derived CDR1 and CDR2 are SGHNT and YYREEE (reference sequence). The CDR3 loop reads CASSLGVGGYYEQYF. CDR3 DNA: TGTGCCAGCAGCTTGGGTGTTGGCGGCTACTACGAGCAGTACTTC.

This clonotype was seen many times. As DNA, the CDR3 is TGTGCCAGCAGCCACCGGACAGAGAACACTGAAGCTTTCTTT. Its translation: CASSHRTENTEAFF. The chain employs TRBV12-3 or TRBV12-4 and TRBJ1-1, with D tentatively TRBD1 (6 bases). Trimming cost V 6 bases and J 1 base, with 12 bases left between them. This CDR3 contains 14 residues.

As regards this clonotype: With a much larger clone just one base away, this may be a read error. The chain employs TRBV6-6 and TRBJ1-5; D call uncertain. Germline CDR1 MNHNY, CDR2 SVGAGI (reference sequence). This CDR3 is built from 13 residues. As DNA, the CDR3 is TGTGCCAGCAGTTACAAGGAGGGAGGGCCCCAGCAATTT. Encoded protein: CASSYKEGGPQQF.

This clonotype occurred a few times. The V and J genes are TRBV20-1 and TRBJ1-6; D uncertain. Germline V gives CDR1 DFQATT, CDR2 SNEGSKA (reference sequence). V gave up 1 base and J gave up 4 bases, with 8 bases separating them. The CDR3 sequence is 14 residues long. The CDR3 DNA is TGCAGTGCTAGAGGGGTGGGTTATAATTCACCCCTCCACTTT. Its protein is CSARGVGYNSPLHF.

In DNA form, the CDR3 reads TGTGCCAGCAGCCACGCTTTAAACAATGAGCAGTTCTTC. This gives the protein CASSHALNNEQFF. The rearrangement joins TRBV28 to TRBJ2-1, with D unresolved. There are 13 residues in the CDR3. V dropped 6 bases and J dropped 5 bases, with 11 bases sitting between them. Germline V gives CDR1 MDHEN, CDR2 SYDVKM. The full variable domain, rest sourced from reference TRBV28 and TRBJ2-1, is DVKVTQSSRYLVKRTGEKVFLECVQDMDHENMFWYRQDPGLGLRLIYFSYDVKMKEKGDIPEGYSVSREKKERFSLILESASTNQTSMYLCASSHALNNEQFFGPGTRLTVL.

This clonotype was seen only a few times. The V and J genes are TRBV12-3 or TRBV12-4 and TRBJ1-2; 8 bases line up with TRBD1. J lost 2 bases, V lost 1 base, and 3 bases had no gene match. The CDR3 totals 15 residues. The CDR3 bases are TGTGCCAGCAGTTTAGGCCCAGGGGGCAACTATGGCTACACCTTC. Residues: CASSLGPGGNYGYTF.

V is TRBV11-3 and J is TRBJ2-4, with unresolved D. Per germline, CDR1 SGHNT and CDR2 YENEEA. The CDR3 is made up of 13 amino acids. V dropped 1 base and J dropped 5 bases, with 6 bases sitting between them. CDR3 DNA: TGTGCCAGCAGCTTAGGCTGGGAAAACATTCAGTACTTC. It yields the protein CASSLGWENIQYF.

The table lists this clonotype with a few counts. The J gene is TRBJ1-1, the V gene TRBV29-1; the D gene is possibly TRBD1 (6 bases). The CDR3 spans 11 residues. Trimming stripped 6 bases from V and 8 bases from J, with 13 bases between. In germline, CDR1 is SQVTM, CDR2 ANQGSEA. The chain's CDR3 is CSVRGAKEAFF. Written as DNA, the CDR3 is TGCAGCGTGCGGGGGGCGAAGGAAGCTTTCTTT.

The gene calls are TRBV12-3 or TRBV12-4 and TRBJ2-5, with a tentative D call TRBD2 (5 bases). The CDR3 has 12 amino acids. The ends were cut back, 3 bases at V and 5 bases at J, with 7 bases in the middle. CDR3 amino acids: CASSLRVETQYF. DNA for the CDR3: TGTGCCAGCAGTTTGCGGGTGGAGACCCAGTACTTC.

For the CDR3, the DNA is TGTGCCAGCAGCCCGAGACAGGGACACAATCAGCCCCAGCATTTT. It specifies CASSPRQGHNQPQHF. The V gene is TRBV12-3 or TRBV12-4, the J gene TRBJ1-5; the match to TRBD1 covers 7 bases. The length of the CDR3 is 15 residues. With 6 bases clipped from V and 3 bases from J, the junction kept 8 bases outside the gene matches.

This clonotype has just a few counts. The V call is TRBV7-9, the J call TRBJ1-6, with 8 bases lining up with TRBD1. There are 14 residues in the CDR3. Germline CDR1 reads SEHNR; CDR2 reads FQNEAQ (reference sequence). V lost 5 bases and J lost 9; bases outside the gene matches: 6. CDR3 sequence (DNA): TGTGCCAGCAGCGGTACAGGGGGAGTTTCACCCCTCCACTTT. This translates into CASSGTGGVSPLHF.

In this sample, this clonotype turned up a few times. This chain uses TRBV5-1 with TRBJ2-3; 10 bases are shared with TRBD2. The V gene's germline CDR1 is SGHRS and CDR2 YFSETQ. The CDR3 runs 17 residues. After removal of 5 bases from V and 7 bases from J, the junction contained 16 bases not matched to a gene. The CDR3, as DNA: TGCGCCAGCAGTCTCAATTGGGCTAGCGGGAGTACGTATACGCAGTATTTT. Its protein product is CASSLNWASGSTYTQYF.

The V gene is TRBV7-8, the J gene TRBJ2-3; 7 positions match TRBD2. Germline CDR1 and CDR2: SGHVS and FQNEAQ. This CDR3 is built from 15 residues. The junction had 7 bases not matched to a gene; V was cut back by 5 bases and J by 2 bases. The CDR3 coding sequence is TGTGCCAGCAGCGCCGGACTAGTGTTCACAGATACGCAGTATTTT. This sequence encodes CASSAGLVFTDTQYF.

This clonotype was counted many times. The chain uses TRBV7-9 and TRBJ2-5, with D perhaps matching TRBD1 (6 bases). The V and J ends lost 2 bases and 0 bases respectively, with 10 bases between them. CDR3 length equals 15 residues. Germline CDR1 reads SEHNR; CDR2 reads FQNEAQ (reference sequence). In DNA, the CDR3 is TGTGCCAGCAGCTTACAAGGGACACACCAAGAGACCCAGTACTTC. It specifies CASSLQGTHQETQYF.

This sequence joins TRBV6-5 and TRBJ2-3, with 8 positions matching TRBD2. The CDR3 consists of 17 residues. Trimming at V came to 2 bases and at J to 4 bases, leaving 11 bases not matched to a gene. In germline, CDR1 is MNHEY, CDR2 SVGAGI. Here the CDR3 DNA reads TGTGCCAGCAGTTACCGGCCTCCGGGGGGGATATCAGATACGCAGTATTTT. Translating it yields CASSYRPPGGISDTQYF.

This clonotype was observed a handful of times. V and J are TRBV6-1 and TRBJ1-2; maybe TRBD1 (5 bases). The CDR3 spans 15 residues. The V gene's germline CDR1 is MNHNS and CDR2 SASEGT. The V end lost 0 bases, the J end lost 5 bases, and 13 bases lay between the germline ends. The CDR3 DNA follows: TGTGCCAGCAGTGAAGCGCAGACAGTCGGATATGGCTACACCTTC. This sequence encodes CASSEAQTVGYGYTF.

This rearrangement joins TRBV29-1 to TRBJ2-7; D is uncertain. This CDR3 region has 14 residues. Germline CDR1 is SQVTM and CDR2 is ANQGSEA. V was shortened by 5 bases and J by 4 bases, with 18 bases between the two germline ends. CDR3 region: CSVSPMDERYEQYF. The CDR3 region has the DNA TGCAGCGTTTCACCTATGGACGAACGTTACGAGCAGTACTTC.

This clonotype was observed many times. The chain recombines TRBV12-3 or TRBV12-4 with TRBJ1-2, with D possibly being TRBD1 (5 bases). The CDR3 covers 13 residues. V was pared by 5 bases and J by 2 bases, with 9 bases between. The CDR3 sequence: CASSTGLNYGYTF. As DNA, the CDR3 is TGTGCCAGCAGTACAGGATTAAACTATGGCTACACCTTC.

J is TRBJ2-7 and V is TRBV12-3 or TRBV12-4; D possibly corresponds to TRBD2 (5 bases). V gave up 4 bases and J gave up 2 bases, with 15 bases separating them. The CDR3 consists of 15 residues. CDR3 protein: CASSSPSTGTYEQYF. The CDR3 DNA follows: TGTGCCAGCAGTTCACCATCGACGGGGACCTACGAGCAGTACTTC.

This chain links TRBV6-2 or TRBV6-3 with TRBJ2-5, with D unresolved. The V gene's germline CDR1 is MNHEY and CDR2 SVGEGT. V was shortened by 2 bases and J by 4 bases, with 2 bases between the two germline ends. CDR3 length equals 11 residues. Here the CDR3 reads CASSYVETQYF. CDR3 DNA: TGTGCCAGCAGTTACGTAGAGACCCAGTACTTC.

This clonotype turned up a few times. This chain joins TRBV11-2 and TRBJ2-3; TRBD1 aligns across 8 bases. Germline V gene sequence: CDR1 SGHAT, CDR2 FQNNGV. The CDR3 spans 15 residues. Trimming took 3 bases from V and 0 from J; bases not matched to a gene: 2. The CDR3 coding sequence is TGTGCCAGCAGCTTGGGACAGGCTAGCACAGATACGCAGTATTTT. It specifies CASSLGQASTDTQYF.

The chain uses TRBV15 and TRBJ2-3; possible D gene TRBD1, 5 bases. V was clipped by 3 bases and J by 1 base, with 8 bases between them. The length of the CDR3 is 14 residues. The germline gives CDR1 LNHNV, CDR2 YYDKDF (reference sequence). CDR3 sequence reads: CATSSDSRTDTQYF. The CDR3 region has the DNA TGTGCCACCAGCAGCGACAGCCGCACAGATACGCAGTATTTT.